The 27 T cell receptor beta chains below come from one sample, sequenced in a study of T cell clonotyping in hematopoietic cell transplantation. The repertoire was sequenced with immunoSEQ multiplex PCR; TCRdb's copy has only in-frame clones and lacks some. The data show about 16,000 clones, 60% to 85% seen once. Specimen: peripheral blood mononuclear cells. The receptors originated from a woman in her fifties or sixties in good health. Some clones in this sample may be carry-over from other donors' samples.

V gene TRBV5-1 combines with J gene TRBJ2-7; 8 bases match TRBD1. In germline, CDR1 is SGHRS, CDR2 YFSETQ. This CDR3 has 15 amino acids. J was trimmed by 3 bases and V by 4 bases; bases with no gene match: 9. CDR3 bases: TGCGCCAGCAGCGTGGACAGGGCGACTGGCTACGAGCAGTACTTC. Its translation is CASSVDRATGYEQYF.

The J gene is TRBJ1-2, the V gene TRBV4-3; a possible D gene is TRBD1 (5 bases). The CDR3 extends over 15 amino acids. Germline V lookup: CDR1 LGHNA, CDR2 YSLEER. V lost 1 base and J 4 bases, leaving 13 bases between the germline ends. Written as DNA, the CDR3 is TGCGCCAGCAGCCAAGTAGAGGGGTCCACCTATGGCTACACCTTC. This gives the protein CASSQVEGSTYGYTF.

The chain combines TRBV29-1 with TRBJ2-7; 7 bases fit TRBD1. This CDR3 is 13 amino acids long. Trimming took 2 bases from V and 5 from J; bases not matched to a gene: 6. In germline, CDR1 is SQVTM, CDR2 ANQGSEA. The CDR3, as DNA: TGCAGCGTTGAAAGGGACAGCGGCCACGAGCAGTACTTC. Amino acid sequence: CSVERDSGHEQYF.

This chain joins TRBV30 and TRBJ2-2; 9 bases fit TRBD1. The CDR3 has 14 amino acids. In germline, CDR1 is GTSNPN, CDR2 SVGIG (reference sequence). V trimming: 0 bases; J trimming: 7 bases; junction bases outside the gene matches: 3. The CDR3 DNA reads TGTGCCTGGAGTGTACAGGGGGCCATCGGGGAGCTGTTTTTT. Translated: CAWSVQGAIGELFF.

The chain joins TRBV9 to TRBJ1-4; 7 positions agree with TRBD1. V shed 4 bases and J 4 bases; nucleotides not matched to a gene: 7. The CDR3 extends over 15 amino acids. CDR1 SGDLS and CDR2 YYNGEE come from the germline V gene. The CDR3 reads CASSLDRDGNEKLFF. The CDR3 DNA sequence: TGTGCCAGCAGCCTCGACAGGGACGGTAATGAAAAACTGTTTTTT.

The chain recombines TRBV5-1 with TRBJ2-7, with D unclear. The CDR3 contains 16 residues. V was cut by 4 bases and J by 2 bases, with 19 bases left in between. Germline V gene data show CDR1 as SGHRS and CDR2 as YFSETQ. The CDR3 DNA sequence: TGCGCCAGCAGCCCATCCCCTCCGGGCCGAGCCTACGAGCAGTACTTC. This gives the protein CASSPSPPGRAYEQYF. The full variable domain, its missing parts supplied by reference TRBV5-1 and TRBJ2-7, is KAGVTQTPRYLIKTRGQQVTLSCSPISGHRSVSWYQQTPGQGLQFLFEYFSETQRNKGNFPGRFSGRQFSNSRSEMNVSTLELGDSALYLCASSPSPPGRAYEQYFGPGTRLTVT.

V gene TRBV30 combines with J gene TRBJ2-5; D is perhaps TRBD1 or TRBD2 (6 bases each). The CDR3 contains 13 residues. In germline, CDR1 is GTSNPN, CDR2 SVGIG (reference sequence). V gave up 5 bases and J gave up 5 bases, with 15 bases separating them. DNA of the CDR3: TGTGCCTGGGAAGGGGGGCGAGAGGAGACCCAGTACTTC. Protein product: CAWEGGREETQYF.

The chain combines TRBV7-9 with TRBJ1-2; TRBD1 is a possible D gene (5 bases). From germline, CDR1 is SEHNR and CDR2 FQNEAQ (reference sequence). The germline V and J ends were trimmed by 1 base and 4 bases, with 13 bases remaining between them. CDR3 length: 15 amino acids. CDR3 region: CASSLGAGQGYGYTF. CDR3 in DNA: TGTGCCAGCAGCTTAGGGGCAGGGCAGGGCTATGGCTACACCTTC.

CDR3 sequence: CASTPSGNTIYF. In DNA form, the CDR3 reads TGTGCCAGCACCCCATCTGGAAACACCATATATTTT. This sequence joins TRBV2 and TRBJ1-3; no firm D call. Trimming cost V 7 bases and J 1 base, with 5 bases left between them. CDR3 size: 12 residues. Germline CDR1 is SNHLY and CDR2 is FYNNEI.

V and J are TRBV7-2 and TRBJ1-6, with unresolved D. This CDR3 comprises 16 residues. In germline, CDR1 is SGHTA, CDR2 FQGNSA. With 5 bases removed from V and 3 bases from J, the gap between germline ends came to 14 bases. The CDR3 loop is CASSKTRNHYNSPLHF. In DNA form, the CDR3 reads TGTGCCAGCAGCAAGACCCGGAACCACTATAATTCACCCCTCCACTTT.

This sequence joins TRBV25-1 and TRBJ2-5, with 8 positions matching TRBD1. Germline CDR1 and CDR2: MGHDK and SYGVNS. V shed 4 bases, J shed 1 base, and the junction held 11 bases outside the gene matches. This CDR3 contains 17 residues. CDR3 in DNA: TGTGCCAGCAGTGCTAAGGCGGGCAGGGGGCTCCAAGAGACCCAGTACTTC. Amino acids: CASSAKAGRGLQETQYF.

This clone has a single count. The chain carries TRBV29-1 and TRBJ1-1; no firm D call. The V and J ends lost 3 bases and 1 base respectively, with 12 bases between them. The CDR3 has 14 amino acids. Germline V gene lookup returns CDR1 SQVTM and CDR2 ANQGSEA. For the CDR3, the DNA is TGCAGCGTTGACTATAGGGCGGGGAACACTGAAGCTTTCTTT. This codes for CSVDYRAGNTEAFF.

V gene TRBV20-1 combines with J gene TRBJ1-2; D remains unclear. Trimming shortened V by 6 bases and J by 5 bases, and 10 bases separated the two germline ends. Per the germline V gene, CDR1 is DFQATT and CDR2 is SNEGSKA (reference sequence). This CDR3 region has 11 residues. CDR3 amino acids: CSAVGTYGYTF. The CDR3 nucleotides are TGCAGTGCGGTTGGAACGTATGGCTACACCTTC.

The chain links TRBV2 to TRBJ2-7, with D perhaps TRBD1 (6 bases). Germline CDR1 reads SNHLY; CDR2 reads FYNNEI. Trimming stripped 6 bases from V and 6 bases from J, with 21 bases between. The CDR3 runs to 15 residues. The CDR3 sequence: CASRGPRDIPLEQYF. CDR3 in DNA: TGTGCCAGCAGAGGACCCCGGGACATACCCCTCGAGCAGTACTTC.

The V and J genes are TRBV6-5 and TRBJ1-2; unclear D gene. CDR1 and CDR2 (germline): MNHEY, SVGAGI. Trimming stripped 8 bases from V and 1 base from J, with 8 bases between. The CDR3 consists of 12 residues. CDR3 loop: CASFVLNYGYTF. The CDR3 coding sequence is TGTGCCAGCTTTGTCCTTAACTATGGCTACACCTTC.

This clone was seen only a few times. V and J are TRBV11-2 and TRBJ1-3; D is uncertain. V was cut by 1 base and J by 4 bases, with 11 bases left in between. The germline V gene encodes CDR1 SGHAT and CDR2 FQNNGV. The CDR3 totals 15 residues. This CDR3 reads CASSLVNVVGNTIYF. For the CDR3, the DNA is TGTGCCAGCAGCTTAGTCAATGTTGTGGGAAACACCATATATTTT.

The V and J genes are TRBV18 and TRBJ1-6; tentative D call: TRBD1 (5 bases). This CDR3 region has 15 residues. With 3 bases removed from V and 9 bases from J, the gap between germline ends came to 15 bases. Germline CDR1 KGHSH, CDR2 LQKENI. In nucleotides, the CDR3 is TGTGCCAGCTCACCCATAGAGGGGACCCTTTCACCCCTCCACTTT. It translates to CASSPIEGTLSPLHF.

The gene calls are TRBV7-8 and TRBJ2-7; no firm D call. V shed 6 bases and J shed 5 bases, with 8 bases lying between them. CDR1 and CDR2 from the germline V gene are SGHVS and FQNEAQ. The CDR3 runs 11 residues. CDR3 loop: CASSNGDEQYF. The DNA for the CDR3 is TGTGCCAGCAGTAACGGAGACGAGCAGTACTTC.

This chain joins TRBV14 and TRBJ2-1; tentative D call: TRBD1 (6 bases). The V and J ends lost 0 bases and 7 bases respectively, with 16 bases between them. The CDR3 is 16 amino acids. The germline V gene has CDR1 SGHDN and CDR2 FVKESK. CDR3 nucleotides: TGTGCCAGCAGCCAAGACACAGGGATTCTACTAAATGAGCAGTTCTTC. Its protein product is CASSQDTGILLNEQFF.

The V call is TRBV28, the J call TRBJ1-3; D gene uncertain. The CDR3 is 13 residues long. The germline gives CDR1 MDHEN, CDR2 SYDVKM. The V gene lost 8 bases and the J gene lost 0 bases, with 8 bases spanning the gap. The CDR3 DNA is TGTGCCAGCGGACGGCGCTCTGGAAACACCATATATTTT. It codes for CASGRRSGNTIYF. Looking up the rest from reference TRBV28 and TRBJ1-3 gives the full variable domain: DVKVTQSSRYLVKRTGEKVFLECVQDMDHENMFWYRQDPGLGLRLIYFSYDVKMKEKGDIPEGYSVSREKKERFSLILESASTNQTSMYLCASGRRSGNTIYFGEGSWLTVV.

The chain employs TRBV5-1 and TRBJ1-1; no clear D. The ends were cut back, 0 bases at V and 3 bases at J, with 12 bases in the middle. CDR1 SGHRS and CDR2 YFSETQ come from the germline V gene. This CDR3 contains 15 residues. The CDR3 reads CASSLGESGYTEAFF. CDR3 sequence (DNA): TGCGCCAGCAGCTTGGGAGAGTCGGGGTACACTGAAGCTTTCTTT.

The gene calls are TRBV2 and TRBJ2-4, with D perhaps matching TRBD2 (5 bases). Germline V gene data show CDR1 as SNHLY and CDR2 as FYNNEI. The length of the CDR3 is 14 residues. V was pared by 5 bases and J by 4 bases, with 12 bases between. CDR3 nucleotide sequence: TGTGCCAGCAGTCCAAGCGGAGATAAAAACATTCAGTACTTC. Translating gives CASSPSGDKNIQYF. The complete variable domain, with remaining parts taken from reference TRBV2 and TRBJ2-4, reads EPEVTQTPSHQVTQMGQEVILRCVPISNHLYFYWYRQILGQKVEFLVSFYNNEISEKSEIFDDQFSVERPDGSNFTLKIRSTKLEDSAMYFCASSPSGDKNIQYFGAGTRLSVL.

V is TRBV30 and J is TRBJ2-7; the match to TRBD2 covers 9 bases. V lost 1 base and J lost 4; bases outside the gene matches: 5. CDR3 length: 14 amino acids. Germline assignment: CDR1 GTSNPN and CDR2 SVGIG (reference sequence). The CDR3 region has the DNA TGTGCCTGGAGTGGTCTAGCGGGGTATTACGAGCAGTACTTC. Protein product: CAWSGLAGYYEQYF.

The chain links TRBV19 to TRBJ1-4; D might be TRBD1 (6 bases). With 9 bases removed from V and 0 bases from J, the gap between germline ends came to 14 bases. The germline gives CDR1 LNHDA, CDR2 SQIVND (reference sequence). The CDR3 spans 15 residues. The CDR3 is CASSDGGATNEKLFF. The CDR3, as DNA: TGTGCCAGCTCCGACGGGGGCGCAACTAATGAAAAACTGTTTTTT.

This clone was seen a few times. The chain is built from TRBV19 and TRBJ2-7; 7 bases are shared with TRBD1. The CDR3 consists of 13 residues. With 7 bases clipped from V and 1 base from J, the junction kept 4 bases outside the gene matches. Germline V gene data show CDR1 as LNHDA and CDR2 as SQIVND (reference sequence). DNA for the CDR3: TGTGCCAGTACGGGACAGAATTCCTACGAGCAGTACTTC. Amino acids: CASTGQNSYEQYF.

This clone came up a few times. The chain recombines TRBV9 with TRBJ2-3; possible D gene TRBD2, 6 bases. The V end was cut by 4 bases, the J end by 2 bases, with 14 bases between. From germline, CDR1 is SGDLS and CDR2 YYNGEE. There are 15 residues in the CDR3. The CDR3 loop reads CASSLRGGHTDTQYF. CDR3 bases: TGTGCCAGCAGCCTGCGGGGCGGCCACACAGATACGCAGTATTTT. The full variable domain, with the rest looked up from reference TRBV9 and TRBJ2-3, is DSGVTQTPKHLITATGQRVTLRCSPRSGDLSVYWYQQSLDQGLQFLIQYYNGEERAKGNILERFSAQQFPDLHSELNLSSLELGDSALYFCASSLRGGHTDTQYFGPGTRLTVL.

This chain connects TRBV5-6 to TRBJ1-2, with TRBD1 matching over 9 bases. V dropped 4 bases and J dropped 4; count of bases not matched to a gene: 5. Germline CDR1 SGHDT, CDR2 YYEEEE. This CDR3 has 14 residues. The CDR3 region has the DNA TGTGCCAGCAGCCCGGGACAGGGAAGCTATGGCTACACCTTC. It encodes CASSPGQGSYGYTF.